This record covers a single T cell receptor (beta chain). This entry is derived from a study of blood T cell repertoires in COVID-19. Study-level background: Samples came from the United States, Italy and Spain, spanning acute and convalescent COVID-19. Sources were T cells, B-cell-depleted T cells, or PBMCs; the material itself was cDNA or gDNA.

V dropped 0 bases and J dropped 2 bases, with 14 bases sitting between them. From germline, CDR1 is LGHNT and CDR2 FRNRAP. The CDR3 length is 17 residues. Clones were sequenced by immunoSEQ multiplex PCR, and TCRdb holds only the in-frame ones, with some missing. The data contain approximately 170,000 clones, about 88% of them seen just once; the ten biggest clones take up around 25%. The J gene is TRBJ1-3, the V gene TRBV12-5; no reliable D call. This TCR was recovered from a man in his 60s with acute or convalescent COVID-19. Input material: peripheral blood. The DNA of the CDR3 is TGTGCTAGTGGTTTGGTAGTGGGAGGGAGGACTGGAAACACCATATATTTT. It codes for CASGLVVGGRTGNTIYF.